The 10 T cell receptor beta chains reported below all come from one sample, sequenced in a study of shared clonotypes between healthy human individuals. Libraries were prepared by immunoSEQ multiplex PCR; TCRdb keeps only in-frame clonotypes and omits some of them. Among roughly 1 million clones, roughly 80% were seen once, and the ten largest hold 1.4%. The source material was memory CD4+ T cells sorted from blood. Sample subset: CD45RA-negative fraction. The receptor source for this set is a man between 18 and 35 years old in good health.

The J gene is TRBJ2-7, the V gene TRBV10-3; 11 nucleotides line up with TRBD2. The germline V gene encodes CDR1 ENHRY and CDR2 SYGVKD. The CDR3 spans 16 residues. Losses at the gene ends were 3 bases for V and 7 bases for J; bases not matched to a gene: 11. Here the CDR3 DNA reads TGTGCCATCAGTGATTTCCGACTAGCGGGACTTGAAGAGCAGTACTTC. Translation: CAISDFRLAGLEEQYF.

J is TRBJ2-7 and V is TRBV9, with 7 bases identical to TRBD1. CDR3 length: 15 residues. Per the germline V gene, CDR1 is SGDLS and CDR2 is YYNGEE. The V segment lost 0 bases and the J segment 2 bases; nucleotides outside the gene matches: 5. Written as DNA, the CDR3 is TGTGCCAGCAGCGTAGGGGACAGTGGCACCTACGAGCAGTACTTC. Its protein product is CASSVGDSGTYEQYF.

The chain employs TRBV7-2 and TRBJ2-1; TRBD2 matches 9 bases. CDR3 length equals 16 residues. With V trimmed by 1 base and J by 5 bases, 6 bases remained unmatched. Germline V gene lookup returns CDR1 SGHTA and CDR2 FQGNSA. CDR3 DNA: TGTGCCAGCAGCTTAGAGGGGACTAGCCTACACAATGAGCAGTTCTTC. Translated: CASSLEGTSLHNEQFF.

As for this clone: A much larger clone lies one base from this, so it may be a read error. The sample has other DNA sequences that encode this CDR3 too. This CDR3 is CASSYGSNQPQHF. The CDR3 DNA follows: TGTGCCAGCAGTTACGGGAGCAATCAGCCCCAGCATTTT. The chain links TRBV6-6 to TRBJ1-5; D not certain. V was shortened by 2 bases and J by 1 base, with 3 bases between the two germline ends. The germline CDR1 and CDR2 sequences are MNHNY and SVGAGI (reference sequence). CDR3 length equals 13 residues.

The chain uses TRBV18 and TRBJ1-4, with TRBD1 matching 10 bases. The CDR3 totals 14 residues. The V gene's germline CDR1 is KGHSH and CDR2 LQKENI. The V segment lost 3 bases and the J segment 8 bases; nucleotides outside the gene matches: 3. The CDR3 coding sequence is TGTGCCAGCTCACCGGGACAGGGGAGAGAAAAACTGTTTTTT. This gives the protein CASSPGQGREKLFF.

The chain links TRBV5-1 to TRBJ2-4, with D unclear. Per germline, CDR1 SGHRS and CDR2 YFSETQ. Trimming took 0 bases from V and 0 from J, leaving 7 bases between them. The CDR3 sequence is 15 residues long. CDR3 DNA sequence: TGCGCCAGCAGCTTGGGAGACGGAGCCAAAAACATTCAGTACTTC. It yields the protein CASSLGDGAKNIQYF.

This clone was detected ten times or more. The chain's CDR3 is CASSYRDRSSDTQYF. CDR3 coding DNA: TGCGCCAGCAGCTATCGGGACAGGAGTTCAGATACGCAGTATTTT. This chain uses TRBV5-1 with TRBJ2-3; TRBD1 aligns across 8 bases. The CDR3 has 15 amino acids. Looked up from germline, CDR1 is SGHRS and CDR2 is YFSETQ. V lost 3 bases to trimming and J lost 4 bases; unmatched junction nucleotides: 7.

This clone was observed a handful of times. The chain has TRBV2 and TRBJ1-2; 7 bases are a match to TRBD1. Germline V gene lookup returns CDR1 SNHLY and CDR2 FYNNEI. Unmatched junction bases numbered 5, after V lost 5 bases and J lost 2 bases. This CDR3 is built from 14 residues. The CDR3 loop is CASSSTGLNYGYTF. The CDR3 DNA sequence: TGTGCCAGCAGTTCGACAGGGTTAAACTATGGCTACACCTTC.

With respect to this clone: This sample includes further DNA sequences coding for the same CDR3. The genes are TRBV19 and TRBJ2-2; D remains unclear. V was cut by 3 bases and J by 0 bases, with 5 bases left in between. This CDR3 has 14 amino acids. CDR1 and CDR2 from the germline V gene are LNHDA and SQIVND (reference sequence). The CDR3 nucleotides read TGTGCCAGTAGTATTGGAGCGAACACCGGGGAGCTGTTTTTT. This sequence encodes CASSIGANTGELFF.

The CDR3 nucleotides read TGTGCCAGCAGTCAATCGGGATTCACAGATACGCAGTATTTT. Its translation is CASSQSGFTDTQYF. V is TRBV6-5 and J is TRBJ2-3; D possibly corresponds to TRBD2 (5 bases). V lost 5 bases to trimming and J lost 2 bases, with 11 bases between them. CDR1 and CDR2 from the germline V gene are MNHEY and SVGAGI. The CDR3 contains 14 residues.